This T cell receptor beta chain is drawn from a study of blood T cell repertoires in COVID-19. Looking at the study overall: Specimens from acute and convalescent COVID-19 originated in the United States, Italy and Spain. Nucleic acid was either cDNA or gDNA, and it came from T cells, B-cell-depleted T cells, or PBMCs.

Germline assignment: CDR1 SGDLS and CDR2 YYNGEE. V lost 1 base, J lost 0 bases, and 8 bases stayed unmatched. The CDR3 covers 17 residues. Source study methods: Estimates of nucleated cell counts were drawn from the amplification of reference gene primers. Here immunoSEQ multiplex PCR was the method, and the copy in TCRdb shows in-frame clones only, minus some. V, J and clone size are taken as reported in that table, and D and trimming were inferred from the DNA itself. Of approximately 210,000 clones listed, less than 85% are singletons. Seattle participants joined during active infection and were tracked over time.

This sequence was found in a woman of 80 years or more with COVID-19, enrolled during active disease. Sequencing was performed on peripheral blood. V and J are TRBV9 and TRBJ1-1, with 8 nucleotides matching TRBD1. Here the CDR3 reads CASSVSGQGFMNTEAFF. DNA for the CDR3: TGTGCCAGCAGCGTAAGCGGACAGGGATTCATGAACACTGAAGCTTTCTTT.